A selection of T cell receptor beta chains follows, all from one sample in a study of patients and donors after allogeneic stem cell transplantation. MiXCR, applied by TCRdb to the RT-PCR reads, yields one record per CDR3 protein. Here the sample spans roughly 880,000 distinct CDR3 sequences, roughly 17% being singletons. Material: blood, either unsorted or a sorted T cell fraction (not recorded which). All receptors derive from a human donor who was either an allogeneic HSCT recipient or a stem cell or donor lymphocyte infusion donor (not recorded which). It is not recorded whose cells these are; they may come from a transplant donor. Both conserved end residues are part of each CDR3. The order of the fields is D gene, V gene, clone size, J gene, CDR3 protein, CDR3 DNA. A D gene is named only where the DNA matches it firmly. Size is stated for part of the rows, as once, few or many counts, or as a class when the clone is expanded.

TRBD1	TRBV5-1	.	TRBJ2-1	CASSATGARSSYNEQFF	TGCGCCAGCAGCGCAACAGGGGCTAGAAGCTCCTACAATGAGCAGTTCTTC
TRBD1	TRBV5-1	few	TRBJ1-2	CASGQGDLNYGYTF	TGCGCCAGCGGACAGGGGGATCTAAACTATGGCTACACCTTC
.	TRBV4-3	few	TRBJ2-2	CASSFRFPFNGGELFF	TGCGCCAGCAGCTTCCGTTTTCCCTTCAACGGCGGGGAGCTGTTTTTT
TRBD2	TRBV20-1	few	TRBJ2-3	CSASTGGTDTQYF	TGCAGTGCTAGTACGGGGGGTACAGATACGCAGTATTTT
.	TRBV7-8	.	TRBJ2-5	CASSLNDETQYF	TGTGCCAGCAGCCTAAATGATGAGACCCAGTACTTC
.	TRBV20-1	.	TRBJ1-1	CSARRGTVNTEAFF	TGCAGTGCTAGACGTGGCACGGTCAACACTGAAGCTTTCTTT
.	TRBV11-2	.	TRBJ1-1	CASGSAMNTEAFF	TGTGCCAGCGGGTCGGCCATGAACACTGAAGCTTTCTTT
.	TRBV29-1	few	TRBJ1-1	CSVMQGRSTEAFF	TGCAGCGTAATGCAGGGGAGGAGCACTGAAGCTTTCTTT
TRBD1	TRBV15	.	TRBJ1-2	CATSSKLGQIYGYTF	TGTGCCACCAGCAGTAAATTGGGACAGATTTATGGCTACACCTTC
.	TRBV4-1	.	TRBJ2-4	CASSAGVSIQYF	TGCGCCAGCAGTGCAGGGGTGAGCATTCAGTACTTC
.	TRBV5-4	few	TRBJ1-4	CASSLEPSNEKLFF	TGTGCCAGCAGCTTGGAACCGAGTAATGAAAAACTGTTTTTT
.	TRBV4-3	few	TRBJ1-2	CASSQGTGSNGYTF	TGCGCCAGCAGCCAAGGAACAGGGTCGAATGGCTACACCTTC
.	TRBV10-3	.	TRBJ2-7	CAISESTGGYEQYF	TGTGCCATCAGTGAGTCGACGGGCGGCTACGAGCAGTACTTC
TRBD1	TRBV27	.	TRBJ2-2	CASRPLTGTGEDGELFF	TGTGCCAGCAGGCCACTAACCGGGACAGGGGAGGACGGGGAGCTGTTTTTT
TRBD1	TRBV7-2	few	TRBJ2-3	CASSFGTGVITDTQYF	TGTGCCAGCAGCTTCGGGACAGGAGTAATCACAGATACGCAGTATTTT
TRBD1	TRBV27	.	TRBJ2-1	CASRSGTGSYNEQFF	TGTGCCAGCAGATCCGGGACAGGGTCCTACAATGAGCAGTTCTTC
.	TRBV14	.	TRBJ1-5	CASSQDERQPQHF	TGTGCCAGCAGCCAAGATGAGCGTCAGCCCCAGCATTTT
TRBD2	TRBV6-5	.	TRBJ2-3	CASSYPNSGREYTDTQYF	TGTGCCAGCAGTTACCCGAACAGCGGGAGGGAATACACAGATACGCAGTATTTT
TRBD1	TRBV15	.	TRBJ2-1	CATSRDRGNEQFF	TGTGCCACCAGCAGGGACAGGGGGAATGAGCAGTTCTTC
.	TRBV18	once	TRBJ1-6	CASSPRTGMGEGNSPLHF	TGTGCCAGCTCACCACGGACGGGGATGGGGGAAGGGAATTCACCCCTCCACTTT
.	TRBV7-8	.	TRBJ2-1	CASSLDIYSYNEQFF	TGTGCCAGCAGCCTAGACATCTACTCCTACAATGAGCAGTTCTTC
TRBD2	TRBV5-1	.	TRBJ2-5	CASKLAGETQYF	TGCGCCAGCAAACTAGCGGGTGAGACCCAGTACTTC
.	TRBV12-3/TRBV12-4	many	TRBJ2-1	CASSLAKYNEQFF	TGTGCCAGCAGTTTAGCGAAATACAATGAGCAGTTCTTC
.	TRBV24-1	few	TRBJ2-3	CATRGGGLDTQYF	TGTGCCACCAGAGGTGGGGGCCTTGATACGCAGTATTTT
.	TRBV7-9	.	TRBJ1-1	CASSSTGLSEAFF	TGTGCCAGCAGCAGCACAGGACTATCTGAAGCTTTCTTT
.	TRBV7-3	.	TRBJ2-3	CASSLTEGGGGTDTQYF	TGTGCCAGCAGCTTAACAGAGGGAGGGGGGGGCACAGATACGCAGTATTTT
TRBD2	TRBV6-5	.	TRBJ2-5	CASSYSRLAGGIETQYF	TGTGCCAGCAGTTACTCGAGACTAGCGGGAGGGATAGAGACCCAGTACTTC
TRBD1	TRBV6-5	few	TRBJ2-1	CASSFYRGFDEQFF	TGTGCCAGCAGTTTCTACAGGGGGTTCGATGAGCAGTTCTTC
.	TRBV12-3/TRBV12-4	.	TRBJ1-1	CASSLRVGEGVGTEAFF	TGTGCCAGCAGTTTAAGAGTAGGGGAAGGGGTAGGCACTGAAGCTTTCTTT
TRBD1	TRBV6-1	few	TRBJ2-3	CASRGRGRDTQYF	TGTGCCAGCAGGGGCAGGGGGCGGGATACGCAGTATTTT
.	TRBV7-6	few	TRBJ1-5	CASSLKPNSGSSNQPQHF	TGTGCCAGCAGCTTAAAGCCGAACTCAGGGTCTAGCAATCAGCCCCAGCATTTT
.	TRBV7-9	.	TRBJ1-5	CASSLAGGGSQPQHF	TGTGCCAGCAGCTTAGCCGGTGGGGGAAGTCAGCCCCAGCATTTT
TRBD2	TRBV6-1	few	TRBJ2-5	CASSGLSGGGYQETQYF	TGTGCCAGCAGCGGACTTAGCGGGGGGGGGTACCAAGAGACCCAGTACTTC
.	TRBV20-1	few	TRBJ1-1	CSATRAGTLRVNTEAFF	TGCAGTGCTACCCGGGCCGGGACACTTCGGGTGAACACTGAAGCTTTCTTT
.	TRBV6-2/TRBV6-3	.	TRBJ2-6	CASTDSRGSRMGANVLTF	TGTGCCAGCACCGACTCGAGAGGGTCACGGATGGGGGCCAACGTCCTGACTTTC
.	TRBV5-1	few	TRBJ1-2	CASSLAGDRYYYGYTF	TGCGCCAGCAGCTTGGCCGGTGACAGATATTATTATGGCTACACCTTC
TRBD1	TRBV7-2	few	TRBJ1-4	CASSLNRGYGEKLFF	TGTGCCAGCAGCCTCAACAGGGGGTATGGAGAAAAACTGTTTTTT
TRBD2	TRBV27	few	TRBJ2-7	CASSLSAGGEQYF	TGTGCCAGCAGTTTATCGGCGGGGGGCGAGCAGTACTTC
TRBD1	TRBV6-1	.	TRBJ1-2	CASSHHHRQGYYGYTF	TGTGCCAGCAGCCACCATCACAGACAGGGTTACTATGGCTACACCTTC
.	TRBV5-1	few	TRBJ2-7	CASSSPPYYEQYF	TGCGCCAGCAGCTCCCCGCCCTACTACGAGCAGTACTTC
TRBD1	TRBV11-3	.	TRBJ1-2	CASSLQGQGDYGYTF	TGTGCCAGCAGCTTGCAAGGGCAGGGGGACTATGGCTACACCTTC
.	TRBV4-1	few	TRBJ2-7	CASSQETQLVSYEQYF	TGCGCCAGCAGCCAGGAAACACAGCTGGTAAGCTACGAGCAGTACTTC
.	TRBV7-9	many	TRBJ1-1	CASSFPNDGGTEAFF	TGTGCCAGCAGCTTTCCGAACGATGGGGGCACTGAAGCTTTCTTT
.	TRBV25-1	many	TRBJ1-2	CASSDGRANYGYTF	TGTGCCAGCAGCGACGGCCGAGCTAACTATGGCTACACCTTC
.	TRBV18	.	TRBJ1-1	CASSPQRANTEAFF	TGTGCCAGCTCACCACAGCGGGCGAACACTGAAGCTTTCTTT
TRBD1	TRBV12-3/TRBV12-4	many	TRBJ1-4	CASSPDRGHATNEKLFF	TGTGCCAGCAGTCCCGACAGGGGACATGCAACTAATGAAAAACTGTTTTTT
.	TRBV27	.	TRBJ2-1	CASSGVGGNEQFF	TGTGCCAGCAGTGGGGTGGGGGGCAATGAGCAGTTCTTC
TRBD2	TRBV5-1	.	TRBJ2-2	CASSLAGRERNTGELFF	TGCGCCAGCAGCTTGGCTGGGCGGGAGAGGAACACCGGGGAGCTGTTTTTT
TRBD1	TRBV28	.	TRBJ2-4	CASSKATGARLKNIQYF	TGTGCCAGCAGTAAAGCGACAGGGGCAAGACTCAAAAACATTCAGTACTTC
TRBD1	TRBV6-5	few	TRBJ1-5	CASSSGTGESNQPQHF	TGTGCCAGCAGTTCCGGGACAGGGGAGAGCAATCAGCCCCAGCATTTT
.	TRBV11-2	.	TRBJ2-1	CASSLGVGTSYNEQFF	TGTGCCAGCAGCTTAGGGGTGGGAACCTCCTACAATGAGCAGTTCTTC
.	TRBV18	few	TRBJ2-1	CASSPELSNEQFF	TGTGCCAGCTCACCAGAGCTTTCCAATGAGCAGTTCTTC
.	TRBV7-8	.	TRBJ1-4	CASSTPEGATNEKLFF	TGTGCCAGCAGCACCCCCGAGGGGGCAACTAATGAAAAACTGTTTTTT
.	TRBV7-9	.	TRBJ2-3	CASSSSVADTQYF	TGTGCCAGCAGCTCTTCAGTAGCCGATACGCAGTATTTT